The clone carrying this T cell receptor (beta chain) was detected only a few times. Original processing methods: Reference gene primer amplification in the assay estimated nucleated cell counts. Clones were sequenced by immunoSEQ multiplex PCR, and TCRdb holds only the in-frame ones, with some missing. For V, J and clone size, that table is used; D and trimming come from the DNA. The table lists under 130,000 clones, roughly 84% of them singletons. The CDR3 length is 18 residues. Trimming stripped 5 bases from V and 5 bases from J, with 24 bases between. Germline lookup yields CDR1 SEHNR and CDR2 FQNEAQ (reference sequence). These data belong to a study of blood T cell repertoires in COVID-19. Whole-study context: The United States, Italy and Spain were the sources of the acute and convalescent COVID-19 samples. PBMCs, B-cell-depleted T cells, or T cells were the source of the cDNA or gDNA that made up the material.

This chain connects TRBV7-9 to TRBJ1-4, with a possible D match to TRBD1 (5 bases). The sequence was collected from a human donor in a cohort sampled during active COVID-19. Sequenced sample: peripheral blood. CDR3 sequence reads: CASSPGQAGRIWNEKLFF. The DNA for the CDR3 is TGTGCCAGCAGCCCCGGTCAGGCGGGGCGAATTTGGAATGAAAAACTGTTTTTT.